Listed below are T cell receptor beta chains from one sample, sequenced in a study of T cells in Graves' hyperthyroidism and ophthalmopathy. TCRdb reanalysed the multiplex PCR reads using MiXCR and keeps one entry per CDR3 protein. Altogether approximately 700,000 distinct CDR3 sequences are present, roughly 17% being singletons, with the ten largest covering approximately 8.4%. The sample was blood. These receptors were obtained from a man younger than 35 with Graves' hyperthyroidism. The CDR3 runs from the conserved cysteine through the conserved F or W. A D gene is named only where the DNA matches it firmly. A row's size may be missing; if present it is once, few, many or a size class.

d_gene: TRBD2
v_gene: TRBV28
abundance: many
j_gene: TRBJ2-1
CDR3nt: TGTGCCAGCAGTTCTAGCGGGAGGGCCCACAATGAGCAGTTCTTC
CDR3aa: CASSSSGRAHNEQFF

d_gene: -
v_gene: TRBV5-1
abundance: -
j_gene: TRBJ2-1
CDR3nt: TGCGCCAGCAGCTTGCGGCGGTCTGTGACAAGGGGTTACAATGAGCAGTTCTTC
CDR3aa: CASSLRRSVTRGYNEQFF

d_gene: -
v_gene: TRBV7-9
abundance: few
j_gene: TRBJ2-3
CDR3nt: TGTGCCAGCAGACCGGGACCCCTCACAGATACGCAGTATTTT
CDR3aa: CASRPGPLTDTQYF

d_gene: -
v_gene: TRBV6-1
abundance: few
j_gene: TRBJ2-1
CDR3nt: TGTGCCAGCAGTCCCTCCAGAGGTGGTGAGCAGTTCTTC
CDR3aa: CASSPSRGGEQFF

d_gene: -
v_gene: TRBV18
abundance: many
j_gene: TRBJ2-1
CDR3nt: TGTGCCAGCTCACCCGATCGAGGGGGCAATGAGCAGTTCTTC
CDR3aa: CASSPDRGGNEQFF

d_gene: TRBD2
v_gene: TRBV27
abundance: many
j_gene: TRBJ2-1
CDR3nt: TGTGCCAGCAGTTTATTCGGGACTAGCGGGAGTCTGTTCTTC
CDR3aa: CASSLFGTSGSLFF

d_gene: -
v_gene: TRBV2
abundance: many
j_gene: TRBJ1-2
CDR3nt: TGTGCCAGCAGTGAAGTGCGGACAGCTAACTATGGCTACACCTTC
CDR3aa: CASSEVRTANYGYTF

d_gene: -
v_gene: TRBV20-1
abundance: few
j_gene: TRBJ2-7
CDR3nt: TGCAGTGCTAGAGGGATACTAGAAGAGGACGAGCAGTACTTC
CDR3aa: CSARGILEEDEQYF

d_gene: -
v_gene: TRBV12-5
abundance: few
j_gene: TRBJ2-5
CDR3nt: TGTGCTAGTGGGATAGCCGGAGGGGAGACCCAGTACTTC
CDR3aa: CASGIAGGETQYF

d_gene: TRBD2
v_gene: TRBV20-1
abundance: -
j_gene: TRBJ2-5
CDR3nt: TGCAGTGCTAGGGGTAGCGGGAGGGCCGAAGAGACCCAGTACTTC
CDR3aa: CSARGSGRAEETQYF

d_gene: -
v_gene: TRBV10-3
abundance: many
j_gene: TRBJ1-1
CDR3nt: TGTGCCATCAGTGAGACCCACTCGGCGGAAGCTTTCTTT
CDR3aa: CAISETHSAEAFF

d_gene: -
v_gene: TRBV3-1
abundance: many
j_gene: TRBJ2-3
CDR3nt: TGTGCCAGCAGCCAAGATGTCGGCACAGATACGCAGTATTTT
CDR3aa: CASSQDVGTDTQYF

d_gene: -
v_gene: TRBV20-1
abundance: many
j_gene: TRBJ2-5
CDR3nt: TGCAGTGCTAGAGATCAGGGCGAGACCCAGTACTTC
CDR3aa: CSARDQGETQYF

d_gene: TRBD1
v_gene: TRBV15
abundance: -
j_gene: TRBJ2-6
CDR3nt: TGTGCCACCCGGAAAGGGACAGGGTCTGGGGCCAACGTCCTGACTTTC
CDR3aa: CATRKGTGSGANVLTF

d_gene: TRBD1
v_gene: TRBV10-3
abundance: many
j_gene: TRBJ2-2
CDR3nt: TGTGCCATCAGCCCCGGACAGGGTAGGACCGGGGAGCTGTTTTTT
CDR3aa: CAISPGQGRTGELFF

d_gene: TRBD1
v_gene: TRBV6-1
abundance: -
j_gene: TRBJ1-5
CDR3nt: TGTGCCAGCGGTACAGGGGATGGGATCCAGCCCCAGCATTTT
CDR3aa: CASGTGDGIQPQHF

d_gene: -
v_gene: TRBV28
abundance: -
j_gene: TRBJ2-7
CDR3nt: TGTGCCAGCAGTTTTGGCAGGGTGGGGTACGAGCAGTACTTC
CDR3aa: CASSFGRVGYEQYF

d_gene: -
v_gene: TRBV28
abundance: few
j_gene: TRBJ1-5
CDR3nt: TGTGCCAGCAGTTTAGGTCAATTCAATCAGCCCCAGCATTTT
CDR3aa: CASSLGQFNQPQHF

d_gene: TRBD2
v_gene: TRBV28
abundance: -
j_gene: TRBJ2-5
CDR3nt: TGTGCCAGCAGCGGGCGGGAGCGGGGGCCAGAGACCCAGTACTTC
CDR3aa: CASSGRERGPETQYF

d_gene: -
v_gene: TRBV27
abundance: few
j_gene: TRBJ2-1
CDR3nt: TGTGCCAGCAGTTTGAAGCCCAGATACAATGAGCAGTTCTTC
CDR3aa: CASSLKPRYNEQFF

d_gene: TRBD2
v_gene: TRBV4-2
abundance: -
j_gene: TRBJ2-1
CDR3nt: TGTGCCAGCAGCCAAGAGGGGGGGAGTGAGTACAATGAGCAGTTCTTC
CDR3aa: CASSQEGGSEYNEQFF

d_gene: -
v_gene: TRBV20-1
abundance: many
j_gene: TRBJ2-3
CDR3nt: TGCAGTGCTAGAGGGTATCCAGGGAAAACAGATACGCAGTATTTT
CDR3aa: CSARGYPGKTDTQYF

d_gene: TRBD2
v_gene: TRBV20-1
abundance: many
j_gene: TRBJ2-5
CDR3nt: TGCAGTGCCGGGGAGGGAATCCAAGAGACCCAGTACTTC
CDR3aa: CSAGEGIQETQYF

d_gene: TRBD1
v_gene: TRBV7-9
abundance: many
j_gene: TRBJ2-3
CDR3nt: TGTGCCAGCAGCTACCCGGGACAGGGGAGAAGTGACAGAGATACGCAGTATTTT
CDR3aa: CASSYPGQGRSDRDTQYF

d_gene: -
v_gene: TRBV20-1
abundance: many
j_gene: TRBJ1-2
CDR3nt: TGCAGTGCTAGAAGGCAGGGGCGTAACTATGGCTACACCTTC
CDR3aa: CSARRQGRNYGYTF

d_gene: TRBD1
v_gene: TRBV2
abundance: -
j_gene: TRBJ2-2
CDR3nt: TGTGCCAGCACTGGGACAGAGAACACCGGGGAGCTGTTTTTT
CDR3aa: CASTGTENTGELFF

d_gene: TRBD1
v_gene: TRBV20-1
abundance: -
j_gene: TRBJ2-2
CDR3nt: TGCAGTGCTAGCGCACAGGGGGGTAACACCGGGGAGCTGTTTTTT
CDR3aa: CSASAQGGNTGELFF

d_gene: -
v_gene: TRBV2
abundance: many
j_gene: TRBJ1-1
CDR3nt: TGTGCCAGCAGTGTCACTGAAGCTTTCTTT
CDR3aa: CASSVTEAFF

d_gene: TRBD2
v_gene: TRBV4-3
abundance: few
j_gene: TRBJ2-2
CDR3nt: TGCGCCAGCAGCCAAGATTACCTAGCGGGAGCCGGCGGGGAGCTGTTTTTT
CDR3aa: CASSQDYLAGAGGELFF

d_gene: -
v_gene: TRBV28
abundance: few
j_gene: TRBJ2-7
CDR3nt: TGTGCCAGCAGTTTTAGTTTAGAGGGGCGCTTTAGGTACGAGCAGTACTTC
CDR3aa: CASSFSLEGRFRYEQYF

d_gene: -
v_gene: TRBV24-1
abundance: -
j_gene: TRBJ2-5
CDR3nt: TGTGCCACCAGTGATTCCCAAAGCTCGGGCGAGACCCAGTACTTC
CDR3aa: CATSDSQSSGETQYF

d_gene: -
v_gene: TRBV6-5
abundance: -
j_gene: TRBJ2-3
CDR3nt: TGTGCCAGCAGTTACTCTTGGGTTTCTACGCAGTATTTT
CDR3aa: CASSYSWVSTQYF

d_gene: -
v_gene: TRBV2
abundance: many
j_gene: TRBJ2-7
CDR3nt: TGTGCCAGCAGTGAAGGTGGCGGGATTGGCTACGAGCAGTACTTC
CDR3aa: CASSEGGGIGYEQYF

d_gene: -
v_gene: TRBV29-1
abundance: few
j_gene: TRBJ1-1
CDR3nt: TGCAGCGTTGACCGCATGGGGCGTACTGAAGCTTTCTTT
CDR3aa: CSVDRMGRTEAFF

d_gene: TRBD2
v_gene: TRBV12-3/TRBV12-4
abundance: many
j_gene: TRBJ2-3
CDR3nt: TGTGCCAGCAGTTTAGAGGGAGTGGGACTAGCGGGAGGAATCACAGATACGCAGTATTTT
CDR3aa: CASSLEGVGLAGGITDTQYF

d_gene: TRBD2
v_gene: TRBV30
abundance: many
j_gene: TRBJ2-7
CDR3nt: TGTGCCTGGGCCGGGACTAGCGCCTACGAGCAGTACTTC
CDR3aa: CAWAGTSAYEQYF

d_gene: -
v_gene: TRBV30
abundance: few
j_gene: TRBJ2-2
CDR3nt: TGTGCCTGGGAGTCCTCTGGGGTCGGGGAGCTGTTTTTT
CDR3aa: CAWESSGVGELFF